This TCR beta chain was found in a study of cytomegalovirus exposure and HLA in healthy donors. Points from the study as a whole: Rare sequences made up most TCRs, while some public TCRs were found in many donors. Reports state that TCR beta sequences accurately predicted most subjects' HLA-A and HLA-B alleles.

This clone was found a few times. The antigen is not known. Compared with germline, one end of the junction differs, possibly owing to a read error. Germline V CDR1 and CDR2: SSHAT, FNYEAQ (reference sequence). This CDR3 contains 15 residues. With 60 Vbeta and 13 Jbeta primers, the PCR was carried out. Sequencing was performed with immunoSEQ multiplex PCR; in TCRdb, only in-frame clones are kept and a portion is missing. The sample lists over 250,000 clones, just over 85% occurring once. This chain connects TRBV7-7 to TRBJ2-5; 9 nucleotides match TRBD1. Material: PBMCs. This receptor was taken from a man aged 35 to 55 in good health and CMV-seropositive. CDR3 sequence: CASSPPGQGQETQYF. CDR3 DNA sequence: TGTGCTAGCAGCCCACCGGGACAGGGACAAGAGACCCAGTACTTC. The full variable domain, with the rest looked up from reference TRBV7-7 and TRBJ2-5, is GAGVSQSPRYKVTKRGQDVTLRCDPISSHATLYWYQQALGQGPEFLTYFNYEAQPDKSGLPSDRFSAERPEGSISTLTIQRTEQRDSAMYRCASSPPGQGQETQYFGPGTRLLVL.